The clone carrying this T cell receptor (beta chain) was recorded only once. What it binds is not known. Following RNA extraction, reverse transcription yielded cDNA that acted as the sequencing template. Assay: immunoSEQ multiplex PCR; the TCRdb copy retains only in-frame clones and omits some. The table shows 120,000 to 150,000 clones, with over 80% occurring only once. This sample is drawn from a study of CD8+ T cells in alopecia areata. Study as a whole: In an open-label trial, patients got 5 to 10 mg tofacitinib twice daily. Tofacitinib ran for 6 to 18 months before 6 months off drug. Findings of the study overall: Patients shared TCRs less clearly than mice did, possibly owing to HLA.

Trimming removed 0 bases from V and 0 bases from J, with 6 bases in between. Germline CDR1 SNHLY, CDR2 FYNNEI. This CDR3 has 15 amino acids. Those with alopecia areata gave lesional scalp punch biopsies and peripheral blood. The receptor's source is a human donor with alopecia areata. The specimen comprised CD8+ T cells sorted from blood, sampled at week 0. This chain links TRBV2 with TRBJ1-5; maybe TRBD1 (5 bases). The CDR3 reads CASSEAQGSNQPQHF. The DNA for the CDR3 is TGTGCCAGCAGTGAAGCGCAGGGTAGCAATCAGCCCCAGCATTTT.